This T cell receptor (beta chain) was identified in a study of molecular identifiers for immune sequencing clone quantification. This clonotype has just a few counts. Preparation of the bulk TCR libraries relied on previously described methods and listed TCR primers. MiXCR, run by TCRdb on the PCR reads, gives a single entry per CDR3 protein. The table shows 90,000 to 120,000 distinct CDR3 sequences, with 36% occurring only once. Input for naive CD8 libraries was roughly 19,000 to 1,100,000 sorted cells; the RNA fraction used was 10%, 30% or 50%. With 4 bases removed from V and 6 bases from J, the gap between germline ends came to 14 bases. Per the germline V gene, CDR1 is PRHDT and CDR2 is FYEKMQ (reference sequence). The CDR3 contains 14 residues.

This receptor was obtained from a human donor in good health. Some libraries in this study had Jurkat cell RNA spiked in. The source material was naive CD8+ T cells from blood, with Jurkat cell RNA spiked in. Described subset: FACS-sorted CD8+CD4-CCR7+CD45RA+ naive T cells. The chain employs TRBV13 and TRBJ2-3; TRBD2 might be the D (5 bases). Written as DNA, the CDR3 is TGTGCCAGCAGCTATCGGGGTGGCGGGGATACGCAGTATTTT. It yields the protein CASSYRGGGDTQYF.